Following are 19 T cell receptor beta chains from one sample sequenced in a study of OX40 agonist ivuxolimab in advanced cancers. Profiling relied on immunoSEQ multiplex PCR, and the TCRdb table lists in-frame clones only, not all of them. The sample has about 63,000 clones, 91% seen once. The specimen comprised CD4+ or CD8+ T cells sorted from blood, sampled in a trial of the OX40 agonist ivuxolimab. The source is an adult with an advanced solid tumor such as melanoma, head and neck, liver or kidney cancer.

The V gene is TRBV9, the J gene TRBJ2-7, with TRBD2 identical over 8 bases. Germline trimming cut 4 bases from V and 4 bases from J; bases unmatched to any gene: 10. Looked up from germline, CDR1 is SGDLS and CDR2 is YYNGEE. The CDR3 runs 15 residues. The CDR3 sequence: CASSRSAGGRYEQYF. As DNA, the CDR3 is TGTGCCAGCAGCCGGTCGGCGGGAGGACGATACGAGCAGTACTTC.

The CDR3 here is CASSPGGVTDTQYF. The CDR3 bases are TGTGCCAGCAGTCCCGGGGGGGTGACAGATACGCAGTATTTT. The rearrangement uses TRBV9 and TRBJ2-3; 8 nucleotides align to TRBD2. The CDR3 contains 14 residues. Germline CDR1 and CDR2: SGDLS and YYNGEE. With 5 bases clipped from V and 3 bases from J, the junction kept 5 bases outside the gene matches.

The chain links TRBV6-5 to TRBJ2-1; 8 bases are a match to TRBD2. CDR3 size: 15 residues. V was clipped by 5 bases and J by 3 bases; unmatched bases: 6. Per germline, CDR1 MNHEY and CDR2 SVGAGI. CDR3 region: CASSLGGGIYNEQFF. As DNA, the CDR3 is TGTGCCAGCAGTCTCGGGGGGGGCATCTACAATGAGCAGTTCTTC.

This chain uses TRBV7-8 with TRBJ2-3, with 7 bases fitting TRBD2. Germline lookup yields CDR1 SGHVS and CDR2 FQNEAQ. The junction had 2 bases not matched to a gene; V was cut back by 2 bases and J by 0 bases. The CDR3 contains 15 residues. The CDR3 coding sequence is TGTGCCAGCAGCTTACTTAGCGGGAGCACAGATACGCAGTATTTT. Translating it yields CASSLLSGSTDTQYF.

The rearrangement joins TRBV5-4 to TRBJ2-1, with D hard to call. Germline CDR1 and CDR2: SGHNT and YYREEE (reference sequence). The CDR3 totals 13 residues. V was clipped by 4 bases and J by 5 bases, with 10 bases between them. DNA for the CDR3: TGTGCCAGCAGCGCCTACAGAAACAATGAGCAGTTCTTC. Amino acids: CASSAYRNNEQFF.

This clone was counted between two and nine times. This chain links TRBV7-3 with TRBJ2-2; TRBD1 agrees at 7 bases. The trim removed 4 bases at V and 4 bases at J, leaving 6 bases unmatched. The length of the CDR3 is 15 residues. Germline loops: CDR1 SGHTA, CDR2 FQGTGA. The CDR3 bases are TGTGCCAGCAGCTCCTGGGACAGCCCCACCGGGGAGCTGTTTTTT. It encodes CASSSWDSPTGELFF.

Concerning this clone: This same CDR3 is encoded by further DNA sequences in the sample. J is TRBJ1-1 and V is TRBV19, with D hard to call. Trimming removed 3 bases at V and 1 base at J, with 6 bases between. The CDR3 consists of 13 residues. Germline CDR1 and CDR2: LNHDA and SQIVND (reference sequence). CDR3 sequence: CASSIGTNTEAFF. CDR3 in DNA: TGTGCCAGTAGTATTGGCACGAACACTGAAGCTTTCTTT.

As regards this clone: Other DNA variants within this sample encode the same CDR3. In DNA, the CDR3 is TGTGCCAGCAGCGTAGGAGGGGACTATGGCTACACCTTC. This translates into CASSVGGDYGYTF. The chain links TRBV9 to TRBJ1-2; perhaps TRBD1 as D (5 bases). V was clipped by 0 bases and J by 3 bases, with 6 bases between them. Germline assignment: CDR1 SGDLS and CDR2 YYNGEE. The CDR3 sequence is 13 residues long.

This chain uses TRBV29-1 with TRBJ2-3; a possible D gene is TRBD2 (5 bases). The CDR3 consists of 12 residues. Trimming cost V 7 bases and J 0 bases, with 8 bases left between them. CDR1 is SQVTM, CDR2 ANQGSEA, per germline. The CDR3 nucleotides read TGCAGCGGGGGAGACAGCACAGATACGCAGTATTTT. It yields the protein CSGGDSTDTQYF.

CDR3 DNA: TGTGCCAGCAGTTTAGCGCAGAGCATGAACACTGAAGCTTTCTTT. Amino acids: CASSLAQSMNTEAFF. The V and J genes are TRBV28 and TRBJ1-1; D is undetermined. V lost 2 bases and J 0 bases, leaving 10 bases between the germline ends. The CDR3 extends over 15 amino acids. In germline, CDR1 is MDHEN, CDR2 SYDVKM.

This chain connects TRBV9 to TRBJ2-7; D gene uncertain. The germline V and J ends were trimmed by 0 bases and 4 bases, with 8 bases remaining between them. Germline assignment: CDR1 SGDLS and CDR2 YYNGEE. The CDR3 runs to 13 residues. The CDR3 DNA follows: TGTGCCAGCAGCGTAGACTTGGGATACGAGCAGTACGTC. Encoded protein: CASSVDLGYEQYV.

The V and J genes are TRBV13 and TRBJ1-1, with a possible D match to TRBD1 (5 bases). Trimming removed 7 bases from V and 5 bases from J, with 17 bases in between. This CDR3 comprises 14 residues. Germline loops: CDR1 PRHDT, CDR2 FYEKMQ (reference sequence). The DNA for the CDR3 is TGTGCCAGCAAAGAGGGGCCCAGTAGGACTGAAGCTTTCTTT. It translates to CASKEGPSRTEAFF.

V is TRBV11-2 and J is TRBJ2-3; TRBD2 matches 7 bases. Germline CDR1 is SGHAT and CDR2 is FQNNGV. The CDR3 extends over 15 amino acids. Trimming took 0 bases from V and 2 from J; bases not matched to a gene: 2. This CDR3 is CASSLESGVTDTQYF. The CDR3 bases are TGTGCCAGCAGCTTAGAAAGCGGGGTCACAGATACGCAGTATTTT.

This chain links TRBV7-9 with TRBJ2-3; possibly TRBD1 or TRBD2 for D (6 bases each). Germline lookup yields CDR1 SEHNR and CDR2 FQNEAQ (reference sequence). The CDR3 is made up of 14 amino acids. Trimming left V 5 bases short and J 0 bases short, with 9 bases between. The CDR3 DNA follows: TGTGCCAGCAGCCCGGGGGCAAGCACAGATACGCAGTATTTT. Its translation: CASSPGASTDTQYF.

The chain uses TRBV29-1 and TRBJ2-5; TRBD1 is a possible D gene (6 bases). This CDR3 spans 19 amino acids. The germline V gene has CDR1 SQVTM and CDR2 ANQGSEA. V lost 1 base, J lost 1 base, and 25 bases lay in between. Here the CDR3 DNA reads TGCAGCGTTGAAGTCCCCTGGGGGTTAGGACAGAGCCTCCAAGAGACCCAGTACTTC. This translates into CSVEVPWGLGQSLQETQYF. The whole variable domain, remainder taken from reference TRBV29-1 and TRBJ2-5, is SAVISQKPSRDICQRGTSLTIQCQVDSQVTMMFWYRQQPGQSLTLIATANQGSEATYESGFVIDKFPISRPNLTFSTLTVSNMSPEDSSIYLCSVEVPWGLGQSLQETQYFGPGTRLLVL.

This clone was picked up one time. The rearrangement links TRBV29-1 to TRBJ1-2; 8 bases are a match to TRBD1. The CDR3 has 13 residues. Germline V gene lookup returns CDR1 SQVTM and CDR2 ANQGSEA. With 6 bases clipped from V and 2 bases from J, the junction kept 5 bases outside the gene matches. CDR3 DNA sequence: TGCAGCGTAGGACAGGGATCGAACTATGGCTACACCTTC. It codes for CSVGQGSNYGYTF.

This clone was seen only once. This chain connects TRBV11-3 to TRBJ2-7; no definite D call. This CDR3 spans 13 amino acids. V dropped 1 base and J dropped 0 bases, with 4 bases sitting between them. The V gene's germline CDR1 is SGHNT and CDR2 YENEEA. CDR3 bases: TGTGCCAGCAGCTTAGGCTTCTCCTACGAGCAGTACTTC. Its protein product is CASSLGFSYEQYF.

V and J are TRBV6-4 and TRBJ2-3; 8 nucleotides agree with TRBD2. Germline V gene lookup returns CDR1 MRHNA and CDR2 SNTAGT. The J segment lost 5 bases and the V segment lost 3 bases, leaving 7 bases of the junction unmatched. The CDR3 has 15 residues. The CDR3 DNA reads TGTGCCAGCAGTGATCAACTGGCGGGAGGAGATACGCAGTATTTT. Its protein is CASSDQLAGGDTQYF.

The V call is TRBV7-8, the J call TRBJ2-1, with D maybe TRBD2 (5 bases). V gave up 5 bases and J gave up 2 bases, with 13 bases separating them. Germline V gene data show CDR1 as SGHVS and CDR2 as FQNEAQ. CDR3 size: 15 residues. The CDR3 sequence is CASSPRSGAYNEQFF. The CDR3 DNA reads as TGTGCCAGCAGCCCCAGGAGCGGCGCCTACAATGAGCAGTTCTTC.